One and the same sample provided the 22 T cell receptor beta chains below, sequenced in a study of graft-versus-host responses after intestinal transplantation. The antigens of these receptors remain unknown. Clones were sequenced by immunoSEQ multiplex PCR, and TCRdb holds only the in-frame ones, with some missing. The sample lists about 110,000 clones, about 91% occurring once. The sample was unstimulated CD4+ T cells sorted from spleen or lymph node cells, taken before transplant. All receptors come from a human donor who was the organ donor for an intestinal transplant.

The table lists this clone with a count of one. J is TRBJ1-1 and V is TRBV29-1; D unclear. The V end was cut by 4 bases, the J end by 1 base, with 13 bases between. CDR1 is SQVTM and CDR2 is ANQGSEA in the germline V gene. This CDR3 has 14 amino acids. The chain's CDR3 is CSVVFEAANTEAFF. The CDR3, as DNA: TGCAGCGTTGTTTTCGAGGCGGCGAACACTGAAGCTTTCTTT.

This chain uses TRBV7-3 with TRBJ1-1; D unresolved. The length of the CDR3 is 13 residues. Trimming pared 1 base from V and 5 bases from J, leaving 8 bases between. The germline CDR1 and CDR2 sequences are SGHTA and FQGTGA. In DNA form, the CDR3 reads TGTGCCAGCAGCTTAAATAGGGTGACTGAAGCTTTCTTT. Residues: CASSLNRVTEAFF.

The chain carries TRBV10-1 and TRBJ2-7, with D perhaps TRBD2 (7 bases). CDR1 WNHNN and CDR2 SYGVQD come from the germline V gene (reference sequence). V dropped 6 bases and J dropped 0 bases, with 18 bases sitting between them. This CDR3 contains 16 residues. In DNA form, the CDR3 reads TGCGCCAGCAGGCGGGAGAGGGGGGGCGGCTCCTACGAGCAGTACTTC. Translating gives CASRRERGGGSYEQYF.

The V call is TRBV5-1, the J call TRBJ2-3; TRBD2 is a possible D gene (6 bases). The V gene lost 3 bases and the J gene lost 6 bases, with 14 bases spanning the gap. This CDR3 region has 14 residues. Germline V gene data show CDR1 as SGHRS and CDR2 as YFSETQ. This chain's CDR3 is CASSSGRGTDTQYF. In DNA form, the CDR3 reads TGCGCCAGCAGCTCCGGACGGGGGACGGATACGCAGTATTTT.

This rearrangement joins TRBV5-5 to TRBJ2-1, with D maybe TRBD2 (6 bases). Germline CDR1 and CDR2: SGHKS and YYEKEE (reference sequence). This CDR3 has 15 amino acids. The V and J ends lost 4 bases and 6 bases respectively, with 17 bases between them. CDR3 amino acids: CASSEGWVAANEQFF. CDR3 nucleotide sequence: TGTGCCAGCAGCGAGGGGTGGGTAGCGGCCAATGAGCAGTTCTTC.

For the CDR3, the DNA is TGTGCCAGCAGTGGACTAGCGGTAGATACGCAGTATTTT. Its protein product is CASSGLAVDTQYF. V is TRBV2 and J is TRBJ2-3, with 9 bases aligning to TRBD2. The J segment lost 5 bases and the V segment lost 4 bases, leaving 1 base of the junction unmatched. CDR1 SNHLY and CDR2 FYNNEI come from the germline V gene. The CDR3 covers 13 residues.

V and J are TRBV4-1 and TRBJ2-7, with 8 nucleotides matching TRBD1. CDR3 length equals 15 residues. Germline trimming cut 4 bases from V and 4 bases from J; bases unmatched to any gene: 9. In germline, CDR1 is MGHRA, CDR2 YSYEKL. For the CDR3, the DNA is TGCGCCAGCAGCCCAGATGACAGGGGCAGATACGAGCAGTACTTC. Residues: CASSPDDRGRYEQYF.

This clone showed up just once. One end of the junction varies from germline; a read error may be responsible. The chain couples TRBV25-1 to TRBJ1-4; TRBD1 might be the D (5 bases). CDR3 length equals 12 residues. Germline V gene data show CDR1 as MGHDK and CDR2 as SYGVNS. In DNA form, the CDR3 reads TGTGCCACCCGGAGGGGTGGGAGAAAAACTGTTTTT. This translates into CATRRGGRKTVF.

CDR3 sequence reads: CASSLRELQPQHF. CDR3 in DNA: TGTGCCAGCAGCTTGCGCGAATTGCAGCCCCAGCATTTT. This chain joins TRBV7-2 and TRBJ1-5; D is uncertain. The CDR3 runs to 13 residues. The germline V gene has CDR1 SGHTA and CDR2 FQGNSA. Trimming removed 3 bases from V and 7 bases from J, with 10 bases in between.

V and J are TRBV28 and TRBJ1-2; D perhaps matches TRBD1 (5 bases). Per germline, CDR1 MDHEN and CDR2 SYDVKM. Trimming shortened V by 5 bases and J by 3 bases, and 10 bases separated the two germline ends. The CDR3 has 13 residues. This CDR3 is CASSGGRDYGYTF. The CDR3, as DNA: TGTGCCAGCAGTGGGGGACGGGACTATGGCTACACCTTC.

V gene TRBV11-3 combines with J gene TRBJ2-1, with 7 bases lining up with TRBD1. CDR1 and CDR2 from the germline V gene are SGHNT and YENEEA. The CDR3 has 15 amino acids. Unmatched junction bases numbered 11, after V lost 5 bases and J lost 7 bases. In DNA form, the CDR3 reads TGTGCCAGCAGCACCACTTACAGGGGTGAGAATGAGCAGTTCTTC. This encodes CASSTTYRGENEQFF.

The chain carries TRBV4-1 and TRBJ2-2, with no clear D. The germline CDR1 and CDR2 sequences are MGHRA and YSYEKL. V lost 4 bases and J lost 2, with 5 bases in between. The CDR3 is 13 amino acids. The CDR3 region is CASSLVNTGELFF. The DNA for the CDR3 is TGCGCCAGCAGCCTAGTAAACACCGGGGAGCTGTTTTTT.

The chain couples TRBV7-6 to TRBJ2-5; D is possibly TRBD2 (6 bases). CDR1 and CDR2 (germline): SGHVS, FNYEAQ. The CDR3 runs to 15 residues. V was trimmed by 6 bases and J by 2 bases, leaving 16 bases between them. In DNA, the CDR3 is TGTGCCAGCAGTTCTAAGTCGGGACTGCAAGAGACCCAGTACTTC. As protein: CASSSKSGLQETQYF. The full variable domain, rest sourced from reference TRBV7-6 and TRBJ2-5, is GAGVSQSPRYKVTKRGQDVALRCDPISGHVSLYWYRQALGQGPEFLTYFNYEAQQDKSGLPNDRFSAERPEGSISTLTIQRTEQRDSAMYRCASSSKSGLQETQYFGPGTRLLVL.

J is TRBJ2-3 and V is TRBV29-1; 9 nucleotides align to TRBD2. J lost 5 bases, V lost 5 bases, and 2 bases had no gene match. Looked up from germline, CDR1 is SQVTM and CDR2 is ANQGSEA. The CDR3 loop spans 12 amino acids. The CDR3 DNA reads TGCAGCGTTCCAGCGGGAGGAGATACGCAGTATTTT. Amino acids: CSVPAGGDTQYF.

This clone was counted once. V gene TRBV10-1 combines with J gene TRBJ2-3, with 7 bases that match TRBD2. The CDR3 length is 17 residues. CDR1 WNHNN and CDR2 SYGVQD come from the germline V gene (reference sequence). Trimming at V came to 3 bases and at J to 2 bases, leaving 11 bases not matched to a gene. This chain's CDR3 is CASSERLAAWDTDTQYF. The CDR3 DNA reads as TGCGCCAGCAGTGAACGCCTAGCGGCGTGGGACACAGATACGCAGTATTTT.

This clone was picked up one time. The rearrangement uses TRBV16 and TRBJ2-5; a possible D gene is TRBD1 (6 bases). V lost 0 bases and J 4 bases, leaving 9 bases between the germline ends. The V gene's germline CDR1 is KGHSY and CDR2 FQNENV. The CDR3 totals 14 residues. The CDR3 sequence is CASSQSGRGETQYF. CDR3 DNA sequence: TGTGCCAGCAGCCAATCCGGCAGGGGAGAGACCCAGTACTTC.

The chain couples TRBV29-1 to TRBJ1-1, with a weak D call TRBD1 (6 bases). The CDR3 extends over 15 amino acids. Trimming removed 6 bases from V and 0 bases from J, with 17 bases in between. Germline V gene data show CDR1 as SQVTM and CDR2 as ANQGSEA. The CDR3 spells CSVSKTGSMNTEAFF. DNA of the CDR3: TGCAGCGTCTCGAAGACAGGCTCCATGAACACTGAAGCTTTCTTT.

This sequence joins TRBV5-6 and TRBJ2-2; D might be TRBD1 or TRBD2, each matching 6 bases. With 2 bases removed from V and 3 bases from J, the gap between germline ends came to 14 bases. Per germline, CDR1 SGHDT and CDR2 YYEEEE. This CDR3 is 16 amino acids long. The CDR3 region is CASSFRQGTYTGELFF. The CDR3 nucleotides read TGTGCCAGCAGCTTCCGGCAGGGGACTTACACCGGGGAGCTGTTTTTT.

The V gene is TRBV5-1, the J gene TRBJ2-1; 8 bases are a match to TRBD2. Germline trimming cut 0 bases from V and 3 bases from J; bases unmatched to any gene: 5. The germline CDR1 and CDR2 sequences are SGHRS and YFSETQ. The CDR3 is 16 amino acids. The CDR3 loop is CASSLGSGMSYNEQFF. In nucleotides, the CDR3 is TGCGCCAGCAGCTTGGGTAGCGGGATGAGCTACAATGAGCAGTTCTTC. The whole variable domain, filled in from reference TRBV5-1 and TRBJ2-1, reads KAGVTQTPRYLIKTRGQQVTLSCSPISGHRSVSWYQQTPGQGLQFLFEYFSETQRNKGNFPGRFSGRQFSNSRSEMNVSTLELGDSALYLCASSLGSGMSYNEQFFGPGTRLTVL.

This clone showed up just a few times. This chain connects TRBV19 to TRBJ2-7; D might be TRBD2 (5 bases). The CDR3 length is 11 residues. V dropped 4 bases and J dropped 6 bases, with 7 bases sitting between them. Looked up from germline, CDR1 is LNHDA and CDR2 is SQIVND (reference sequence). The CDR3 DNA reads TGTGCCAGTAGTACGGGGAGCGAGCAGTACTTC. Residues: CASSTGSEQYF.

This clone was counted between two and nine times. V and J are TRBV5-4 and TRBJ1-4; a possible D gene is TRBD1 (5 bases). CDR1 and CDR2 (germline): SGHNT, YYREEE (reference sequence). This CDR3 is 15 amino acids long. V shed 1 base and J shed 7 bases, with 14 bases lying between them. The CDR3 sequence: CASSLSVGGPEKLFF. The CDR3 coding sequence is TGTGCCAGCAGCTTGTCGGTTGGGGGACCTGAAAAACTGTTTTTT. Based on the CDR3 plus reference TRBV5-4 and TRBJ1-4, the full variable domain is ETGVTQSPTHLIKTRGQQVTLRCSSQSGHNTVSWYQQALGQGPQFIFQYYREEENGRGNFPPRFSGLQFPNYSSELNVNALELDDSALYLCASSLSVGGPEKLFFGSGTQLSVL.

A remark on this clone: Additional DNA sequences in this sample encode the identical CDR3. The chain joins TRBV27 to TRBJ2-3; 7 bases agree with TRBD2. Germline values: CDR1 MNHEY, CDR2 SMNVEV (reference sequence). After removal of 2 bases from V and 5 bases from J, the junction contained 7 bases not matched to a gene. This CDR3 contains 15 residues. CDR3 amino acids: CASSLSASGGDTQYF. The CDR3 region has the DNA TGTGCCAGCAGTTTAAGTGCTAGCGGTGGAGATACGCAGTATTTT.